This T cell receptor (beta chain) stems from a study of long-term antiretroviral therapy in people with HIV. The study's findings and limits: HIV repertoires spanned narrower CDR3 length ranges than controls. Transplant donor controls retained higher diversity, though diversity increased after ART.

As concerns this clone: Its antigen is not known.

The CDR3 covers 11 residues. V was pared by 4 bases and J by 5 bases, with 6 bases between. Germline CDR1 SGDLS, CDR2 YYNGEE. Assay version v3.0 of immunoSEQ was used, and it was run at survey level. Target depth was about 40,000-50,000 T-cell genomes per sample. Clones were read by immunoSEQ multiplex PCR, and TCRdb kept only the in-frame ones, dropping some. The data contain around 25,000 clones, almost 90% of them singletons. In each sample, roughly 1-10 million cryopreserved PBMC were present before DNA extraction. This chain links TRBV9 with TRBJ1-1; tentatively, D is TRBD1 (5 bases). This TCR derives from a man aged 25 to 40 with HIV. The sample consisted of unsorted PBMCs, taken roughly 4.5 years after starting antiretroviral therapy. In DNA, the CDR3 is TGTGCCAGCAGCCGGGGGACTGAAGCTTTCTTT. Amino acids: CASSRGTEAFF.